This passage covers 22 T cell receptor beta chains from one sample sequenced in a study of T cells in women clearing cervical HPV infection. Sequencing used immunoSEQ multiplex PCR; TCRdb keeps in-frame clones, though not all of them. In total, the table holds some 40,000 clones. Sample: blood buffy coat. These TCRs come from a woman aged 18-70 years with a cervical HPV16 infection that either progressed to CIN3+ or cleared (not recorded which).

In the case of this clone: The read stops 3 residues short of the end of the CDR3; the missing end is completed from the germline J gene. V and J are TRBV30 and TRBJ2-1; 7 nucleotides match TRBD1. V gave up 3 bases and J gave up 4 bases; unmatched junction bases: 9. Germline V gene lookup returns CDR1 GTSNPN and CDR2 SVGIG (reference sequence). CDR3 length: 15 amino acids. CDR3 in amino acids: CAWSLGQGEYNEQFF. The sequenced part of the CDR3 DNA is TGTGCCTGGAGCCTCGGGCAGGGGGAGTACAATGAG.

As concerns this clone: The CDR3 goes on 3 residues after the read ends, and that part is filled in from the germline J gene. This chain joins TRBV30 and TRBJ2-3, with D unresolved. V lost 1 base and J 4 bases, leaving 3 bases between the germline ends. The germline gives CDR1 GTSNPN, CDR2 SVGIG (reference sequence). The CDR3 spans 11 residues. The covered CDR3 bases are TGTGCCTGGAGTGAGCCAGATACG. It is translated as CAWSEPDT. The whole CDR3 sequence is CAWSEPDTQYF.

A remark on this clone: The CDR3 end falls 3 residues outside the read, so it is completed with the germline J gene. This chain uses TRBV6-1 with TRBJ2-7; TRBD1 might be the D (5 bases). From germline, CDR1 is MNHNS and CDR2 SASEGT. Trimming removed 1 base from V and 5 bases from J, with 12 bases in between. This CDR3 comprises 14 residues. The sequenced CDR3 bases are TGTGCCAGCAGTGAAGTCGGACAAAGGAACGAG. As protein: CASSEVGQRNE. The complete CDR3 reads CASSEVGQRNEQYF.

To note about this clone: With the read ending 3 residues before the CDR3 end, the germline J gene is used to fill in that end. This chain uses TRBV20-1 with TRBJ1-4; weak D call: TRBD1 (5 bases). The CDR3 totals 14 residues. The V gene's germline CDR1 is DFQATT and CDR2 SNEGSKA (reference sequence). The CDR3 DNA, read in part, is TGCAGTGCTCCTAGACGCGTGGGTACGGGGGAA. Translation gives CSAPRRVGTGE. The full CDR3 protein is CSAPRRVGTGELFF.

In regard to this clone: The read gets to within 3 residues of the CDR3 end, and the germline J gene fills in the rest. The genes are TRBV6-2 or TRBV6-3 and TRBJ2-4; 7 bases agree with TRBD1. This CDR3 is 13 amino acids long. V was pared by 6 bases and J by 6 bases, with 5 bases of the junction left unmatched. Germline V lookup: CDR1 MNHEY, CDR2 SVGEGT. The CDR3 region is CASRRQGPNIQYF. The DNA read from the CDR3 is TGTGCCAGCAGACGACAGGGCCCAAACATT.

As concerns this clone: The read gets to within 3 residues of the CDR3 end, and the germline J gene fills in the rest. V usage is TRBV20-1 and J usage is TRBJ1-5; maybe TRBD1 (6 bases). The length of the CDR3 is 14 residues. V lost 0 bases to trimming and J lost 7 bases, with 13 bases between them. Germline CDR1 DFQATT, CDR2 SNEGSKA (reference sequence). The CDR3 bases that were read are TGCAGTGCTAGAGAGGGCAGGGGAGGCCAGCCC. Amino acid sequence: CSAREGRGGQP. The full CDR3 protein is CSAREGRGGQPQHF.

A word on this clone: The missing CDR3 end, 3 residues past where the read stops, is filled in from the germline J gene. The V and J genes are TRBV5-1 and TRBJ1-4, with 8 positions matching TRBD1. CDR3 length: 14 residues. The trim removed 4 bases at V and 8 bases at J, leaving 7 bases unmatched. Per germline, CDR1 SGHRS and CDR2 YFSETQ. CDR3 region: CASSPTGGREKLFF. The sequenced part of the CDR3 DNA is TGCGCCAGCAGCCCTACAGGGGGGAGGGAAAAA. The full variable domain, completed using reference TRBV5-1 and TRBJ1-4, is KAGVTQTPRYLIKTRGQQVTLSCSPISGHRSVSWYQQTPGQGLQFLFEYFSETQRNKGNFPGRFSGRQFSNSRSEMNVSTLELGDSALYLCASSPTGGREKLFFGSGTQLSVL.

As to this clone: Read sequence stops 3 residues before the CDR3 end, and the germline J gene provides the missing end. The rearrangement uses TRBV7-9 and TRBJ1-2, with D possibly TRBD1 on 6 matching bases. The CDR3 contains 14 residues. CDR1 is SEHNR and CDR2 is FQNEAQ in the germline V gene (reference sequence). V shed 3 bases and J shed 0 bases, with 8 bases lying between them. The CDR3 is CASSLDSSNYGYTF. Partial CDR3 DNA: TGTGCCAGCAGCTTGGACAGTTCTAACTATGGC.

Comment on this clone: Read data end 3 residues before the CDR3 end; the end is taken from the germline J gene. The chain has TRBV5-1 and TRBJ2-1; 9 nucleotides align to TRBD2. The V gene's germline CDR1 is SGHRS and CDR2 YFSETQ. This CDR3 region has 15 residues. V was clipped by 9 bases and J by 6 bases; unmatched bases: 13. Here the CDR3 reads CATQPAGGISNEQFF. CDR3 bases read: TGCGCCACCCAGCCAGCGGGAGGTATAAGCAATGAG.

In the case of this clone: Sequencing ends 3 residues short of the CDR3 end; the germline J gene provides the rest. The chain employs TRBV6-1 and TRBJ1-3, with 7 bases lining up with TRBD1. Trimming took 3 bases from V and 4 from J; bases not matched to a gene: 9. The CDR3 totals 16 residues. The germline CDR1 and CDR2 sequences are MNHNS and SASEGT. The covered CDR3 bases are TGTGCCAGCAGTGATTGGACAGGACTTGAGGGAAACACC. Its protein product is CASSDWTGLEGNT. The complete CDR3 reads CASSDWTGLEGNTIYF.

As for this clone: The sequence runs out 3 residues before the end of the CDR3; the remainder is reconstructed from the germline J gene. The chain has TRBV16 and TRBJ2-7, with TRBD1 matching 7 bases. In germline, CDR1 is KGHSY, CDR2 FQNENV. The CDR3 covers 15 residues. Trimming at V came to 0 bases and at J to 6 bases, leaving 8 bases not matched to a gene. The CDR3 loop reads CASSQSGTGVGEQYF. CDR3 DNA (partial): TGTGCCAGCAGCCAATCAGGTACAGGGGTAGGCGAG.

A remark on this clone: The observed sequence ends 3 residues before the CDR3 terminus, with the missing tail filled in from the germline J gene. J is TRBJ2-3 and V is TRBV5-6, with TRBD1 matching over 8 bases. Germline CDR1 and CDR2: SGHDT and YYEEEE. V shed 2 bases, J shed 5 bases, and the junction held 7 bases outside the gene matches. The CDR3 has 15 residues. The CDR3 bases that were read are TGTGCCAGCAGCTTAGTTCAGGGGGCGGTAGATACG. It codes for CASSLVQGAVDT. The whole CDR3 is CASSLVQGAVDTQYF.

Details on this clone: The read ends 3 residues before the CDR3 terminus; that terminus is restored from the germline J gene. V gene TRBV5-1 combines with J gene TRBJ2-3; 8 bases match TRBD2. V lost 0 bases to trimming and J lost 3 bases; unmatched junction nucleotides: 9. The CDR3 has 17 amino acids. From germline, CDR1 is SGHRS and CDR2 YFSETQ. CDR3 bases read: TGCGCCAGCAGCTTGGAGGATAGCGGGGTTGAGACAGATACG. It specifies CASSLEDSGVETDT. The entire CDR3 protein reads CASSLEDSGVETDTQYF.

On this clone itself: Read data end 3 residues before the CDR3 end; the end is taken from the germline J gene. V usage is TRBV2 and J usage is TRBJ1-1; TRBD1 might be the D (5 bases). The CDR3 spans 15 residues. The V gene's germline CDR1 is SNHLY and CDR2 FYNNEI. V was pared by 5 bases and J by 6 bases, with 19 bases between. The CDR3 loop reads CASSTPNRGIAEAFF. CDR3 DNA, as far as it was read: TGTGCCAGCAGTACTCCCAATAGGGGAATAGCTGAA.

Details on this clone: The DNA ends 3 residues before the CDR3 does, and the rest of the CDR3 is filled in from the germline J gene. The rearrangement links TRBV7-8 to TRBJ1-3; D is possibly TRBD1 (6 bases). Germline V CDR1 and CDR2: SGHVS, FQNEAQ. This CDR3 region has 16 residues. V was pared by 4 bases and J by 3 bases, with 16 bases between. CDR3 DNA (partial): TGTGCCAGCAGCTCAACCTCGACAGGCTTTGGAAACACC. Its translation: CASSSTSTGFGNT. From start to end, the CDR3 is CASSSTSTGFGNTIYF. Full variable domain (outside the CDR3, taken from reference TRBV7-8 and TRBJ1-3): GAGVSQSPRYKVAKRGQDVALRCDPISGHVSLFWYQQALGQGPEFLTYFQNEAQLDKSGLPSDRFFAERPEGSVSTLKIQRTQQEDSAVYLCASSSTSTGFGNTIYFGEGSWLTVV.

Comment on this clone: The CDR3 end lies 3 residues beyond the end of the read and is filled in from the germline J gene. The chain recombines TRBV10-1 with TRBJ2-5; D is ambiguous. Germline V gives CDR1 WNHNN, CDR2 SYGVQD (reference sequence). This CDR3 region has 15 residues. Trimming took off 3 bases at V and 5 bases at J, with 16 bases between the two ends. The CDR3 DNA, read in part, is TGCGCCAGCAGTGAAAGTAGGTATCAAGGGGAGACC. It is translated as CASSESRYQGET. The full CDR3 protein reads CASSESRYQGETQYF.

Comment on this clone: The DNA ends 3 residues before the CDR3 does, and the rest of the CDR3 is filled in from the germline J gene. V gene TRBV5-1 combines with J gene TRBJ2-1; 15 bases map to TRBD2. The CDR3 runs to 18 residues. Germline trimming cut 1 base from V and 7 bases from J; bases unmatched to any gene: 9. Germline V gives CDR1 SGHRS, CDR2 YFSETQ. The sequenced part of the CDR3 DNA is TGCGCCAGCAGCTTGAGGACTAGCGGGAGGGTCTCCGGGAATGAG. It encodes CASSLRTSGRVSGNE. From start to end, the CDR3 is CASSLRTSGRVSGNEQFF.

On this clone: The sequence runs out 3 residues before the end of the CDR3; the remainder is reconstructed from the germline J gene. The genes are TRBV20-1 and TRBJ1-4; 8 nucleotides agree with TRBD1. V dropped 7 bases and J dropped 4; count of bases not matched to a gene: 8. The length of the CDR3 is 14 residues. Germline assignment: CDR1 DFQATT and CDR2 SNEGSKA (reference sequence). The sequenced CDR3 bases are TGCAGTGTCATCCGGACAGGGAGTAATGAAAAA. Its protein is CSVIRTGSNEK. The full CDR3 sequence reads CSVIRTGSNEKLFF.

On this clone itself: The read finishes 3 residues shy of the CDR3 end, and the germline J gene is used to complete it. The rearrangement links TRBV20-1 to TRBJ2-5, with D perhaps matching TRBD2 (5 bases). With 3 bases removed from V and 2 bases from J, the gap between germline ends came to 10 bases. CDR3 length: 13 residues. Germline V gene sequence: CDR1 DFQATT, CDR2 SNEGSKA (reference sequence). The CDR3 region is CSARRVNQETQYF. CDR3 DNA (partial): TGCAGTGCTAGGCGGGTGAATCAAGAGACC.

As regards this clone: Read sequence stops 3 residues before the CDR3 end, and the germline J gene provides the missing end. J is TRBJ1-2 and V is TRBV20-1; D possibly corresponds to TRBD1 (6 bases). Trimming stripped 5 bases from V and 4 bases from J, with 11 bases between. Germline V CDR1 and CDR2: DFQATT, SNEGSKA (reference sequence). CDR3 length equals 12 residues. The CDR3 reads CSAYRDGYGYTF. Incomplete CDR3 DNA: TGCAGTGCTTACAGGGATGGCTATGGC.

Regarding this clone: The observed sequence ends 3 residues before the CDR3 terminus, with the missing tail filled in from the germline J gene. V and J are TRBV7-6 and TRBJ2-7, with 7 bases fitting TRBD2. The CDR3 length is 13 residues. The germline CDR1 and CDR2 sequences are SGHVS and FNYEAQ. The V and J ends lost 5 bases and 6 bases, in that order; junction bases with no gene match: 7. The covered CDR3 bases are TGTGCCAGCAGCCGCGGGAGTCACGGCGAG. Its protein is CASSRGSHGE. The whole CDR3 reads CASSRGSHGEQYF. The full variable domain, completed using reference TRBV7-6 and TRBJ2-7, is GAGVSQSPRYKVTKRGQDVALRCDPISGHVSLYWYRQALGQGPEFLTYFNYEAQQDKSGLPNDRFSAERPEGSISTLTIQRTEQRDSAMYRCASSRGSHGEQYFGPGTRLTVT.

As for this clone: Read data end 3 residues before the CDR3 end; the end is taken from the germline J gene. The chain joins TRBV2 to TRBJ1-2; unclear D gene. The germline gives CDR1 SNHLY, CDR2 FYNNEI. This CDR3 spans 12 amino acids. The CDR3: CASSNLVDDYTF. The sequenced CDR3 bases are TGTGCCAGCAGTAACCTAGTGGATGAC.